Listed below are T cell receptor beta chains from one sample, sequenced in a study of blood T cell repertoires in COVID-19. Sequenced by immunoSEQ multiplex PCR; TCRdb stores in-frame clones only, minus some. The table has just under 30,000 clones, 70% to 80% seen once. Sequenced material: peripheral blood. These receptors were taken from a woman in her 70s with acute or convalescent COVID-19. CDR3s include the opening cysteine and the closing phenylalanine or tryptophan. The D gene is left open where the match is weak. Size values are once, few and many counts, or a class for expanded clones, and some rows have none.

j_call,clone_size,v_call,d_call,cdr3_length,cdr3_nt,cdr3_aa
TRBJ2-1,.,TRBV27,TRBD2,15,TGTGCCAGCAGTCGAAAAGCGGGGGGGCCGGTTGAGCAGTTCTTC,CASSRKAGGPVEQFF
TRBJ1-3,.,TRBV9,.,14,TGTGCCAGCAGCCGGGGGAACTCTGGAAACACCATATATTTT,CASSRGNSGNTIYF
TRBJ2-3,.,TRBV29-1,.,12,TGCAGCGTTGACCCGACTGGGGATACGCAGTATTTT,CSVDPTGDTQYF
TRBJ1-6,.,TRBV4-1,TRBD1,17,TGCGCCAGCAGCCATACAGGGGACGAAGCATGGAATTCACCCCTCCACTTT,CASSHTGDEAWNSPLHF
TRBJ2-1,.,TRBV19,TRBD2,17,TGTGCCAGTAGTATAGGACTAGCGGGGTTTTCCTACAATGAGCAGTTCTTC,CASSIGLAGFSYNEQFF
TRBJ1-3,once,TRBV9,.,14,TGTGCCAGCAGCGTCACAGGGTTGGGAAACACCATATATTTT,CASSVTGLGNTIYF
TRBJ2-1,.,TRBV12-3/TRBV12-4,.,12,TGTGCCAGCAGCCCCCCAGGCAATGAGCAGTTCTTC,CASSPPGNEQFF
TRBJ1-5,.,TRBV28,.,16,TGTGCCAGCAGTACATACCAGGGAGGGAGCAATCAGCCCCAGCATTTT,CASSTYQGGSNQPQHF
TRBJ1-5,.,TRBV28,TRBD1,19,TGTGCCAGCAGTTTAAGGAGGGACAGGCTAACCTATAGCAATCAGCCCCAGCATTTT,CASSLRRDRLTYSNQPQHF
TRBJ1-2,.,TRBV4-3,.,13,TGCGCCAGCAGCCCTAAGCTGAACTATGGCTACACCTTC,CASSPKLNYGYTF
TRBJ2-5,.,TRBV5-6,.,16,TGTGCCAGCACCACCCTCTCCGGCAGGGGCCAAGAGACCCAGTACTTC,CASTTLSGRGQETQYF
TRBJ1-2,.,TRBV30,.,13,TGTGCCTGGAGTGTAGGAGGCAGGACCGGCTACACCTTC,CAWSVGGRTGYTF
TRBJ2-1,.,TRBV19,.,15,TGTGCCAGTAGTATAACGGGAAGCTCCTACAATGAGCAGTTCTTC,CASSITGSSYNEQFF
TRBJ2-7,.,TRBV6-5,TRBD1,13,TGTGCCAGCAGTCCGGACAGGGGCCACGAGCAGTACTTC,CASSPDRGHEQYF
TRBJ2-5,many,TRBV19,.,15,TGTGCCAGTAGTATACGGTTCGCCAACCAAGAGACCCAGTACTTC,CASSIRFANQETQYF
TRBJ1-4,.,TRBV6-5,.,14,TGTGCCAGCAGCCCACAGGGTTCTAATGAAAAACTGTTTTTT,CASSPQGSNEKLFF
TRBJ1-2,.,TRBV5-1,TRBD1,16,TGCGCCAGCAGCTTGGGACAGGGGCTGGGATCCGGTGGCTACACCTTC,CASSLGQGLGSGGYTF
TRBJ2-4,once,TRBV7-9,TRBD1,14,TGTGCCAGCAGCGACAACAGGGGGAGAAACATTCAGTACTTC,CASSDNRGRNIQYF
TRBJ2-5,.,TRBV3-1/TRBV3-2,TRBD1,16,TGTGCCAGCAGCCAAGTTAAGCCACAGGGGATGGGGACCCAGTACTTC,CASSQVKPQGMGTQYF
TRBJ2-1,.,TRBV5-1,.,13,TGCGCCAGCGCCAGGGGGGCCTACAATGAGCAGTTCTTC,CASARGAYNEQFF
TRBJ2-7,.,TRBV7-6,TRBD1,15,TGTGCCAGCAGCTTAGCAGCGGACAGGACCTACGAGCAGTACTTC,CASSLAADRTYEQYF
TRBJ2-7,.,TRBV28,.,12,TGTGCCAGCAGTTTCGGTCGATACGAGCAGTACTTC,CASSFGRYEQYF
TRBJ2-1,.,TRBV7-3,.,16,TGTGCCAGCAGCCCAACCGTAGTAGCATCCTACAATGAGCAGTTCTTC,CASSPTVVASYNEQFF
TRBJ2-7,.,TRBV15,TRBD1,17,TGTGCCACCAGCAGAGATCGTGGGACAGAAGCATCCTACGAGCAGTACTTC,CATSRDRGTEASYEQYF
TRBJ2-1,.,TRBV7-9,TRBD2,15,TGTGCCAGCACCCCCGGGACTAGCGATTTGAATGAGCAGTTCTTC,CASTPGTSDLNEQFF
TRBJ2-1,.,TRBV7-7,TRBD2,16,TGTGCTAGCAGCCAAACCCTAGCGGGAGGGGACAATGAGCAGTTCTTC,CASSQTLAGGDNEQFF